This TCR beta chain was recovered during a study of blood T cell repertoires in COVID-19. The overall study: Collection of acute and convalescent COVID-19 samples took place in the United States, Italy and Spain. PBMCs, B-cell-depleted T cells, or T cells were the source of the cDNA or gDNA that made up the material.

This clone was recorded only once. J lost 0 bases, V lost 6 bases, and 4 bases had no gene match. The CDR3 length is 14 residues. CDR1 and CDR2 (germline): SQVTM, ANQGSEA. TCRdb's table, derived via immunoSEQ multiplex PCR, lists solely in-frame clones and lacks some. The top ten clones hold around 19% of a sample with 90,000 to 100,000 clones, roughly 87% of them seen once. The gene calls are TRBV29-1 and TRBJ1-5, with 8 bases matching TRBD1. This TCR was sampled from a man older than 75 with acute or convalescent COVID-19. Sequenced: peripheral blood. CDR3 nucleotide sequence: TGCAGCGTCAGACAGGGGCCTAGCAATCAGCCCCAGCATTTT. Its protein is CSVRQGPSNQPQHF.